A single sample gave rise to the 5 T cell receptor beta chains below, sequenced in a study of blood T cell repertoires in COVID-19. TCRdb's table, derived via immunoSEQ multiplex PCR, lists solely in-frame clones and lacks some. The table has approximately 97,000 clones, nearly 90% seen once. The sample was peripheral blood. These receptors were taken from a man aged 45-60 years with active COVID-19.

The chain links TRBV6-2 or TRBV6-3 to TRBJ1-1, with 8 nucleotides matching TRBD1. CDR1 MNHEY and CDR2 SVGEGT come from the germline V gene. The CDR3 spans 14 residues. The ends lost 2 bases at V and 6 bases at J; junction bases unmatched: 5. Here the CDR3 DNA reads TGTGCCAGCAGTTACGGACAGGGTCTTCCTGAAGCTTTCTTT. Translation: CASSYGQGLPEAFF.

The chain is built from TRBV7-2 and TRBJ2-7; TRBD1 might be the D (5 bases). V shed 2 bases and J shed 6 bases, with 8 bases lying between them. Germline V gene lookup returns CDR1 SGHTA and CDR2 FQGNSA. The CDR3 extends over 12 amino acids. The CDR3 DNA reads TGTGCCAGCAGCTTAACAGGCGGCGAGCAGTACTTC. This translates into CASSLTGGEQYF.

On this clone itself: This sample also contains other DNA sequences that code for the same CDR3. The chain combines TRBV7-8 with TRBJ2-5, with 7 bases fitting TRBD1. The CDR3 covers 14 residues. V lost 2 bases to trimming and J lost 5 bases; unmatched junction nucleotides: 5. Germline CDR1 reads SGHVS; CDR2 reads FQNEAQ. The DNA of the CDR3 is TGTGCCAGCAGCTTACGAGGGGGCGAGGAGACCCAGTACTTC. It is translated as CASSLRGGEETQYF. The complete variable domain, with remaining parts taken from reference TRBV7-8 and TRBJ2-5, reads GAGVSQSPRYKVAKRGQDVALRCDPISGHVSLFWYQQALGQGPEFLTYFQNEAQLDKSGLPSDRFFAERPEGSVSTLKIQRTQQEDSAVYLCASSLRGGEETQYFGPGTRLLVL.

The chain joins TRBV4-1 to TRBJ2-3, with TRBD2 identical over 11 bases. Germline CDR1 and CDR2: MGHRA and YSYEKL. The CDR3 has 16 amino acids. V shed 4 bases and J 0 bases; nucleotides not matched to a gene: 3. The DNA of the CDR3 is TGCGCCAGCAGCCCTCTAGCGGGGGGTAGCACAGATACGCAGTATTTT. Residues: CASSPLAGGSTDTQYF.

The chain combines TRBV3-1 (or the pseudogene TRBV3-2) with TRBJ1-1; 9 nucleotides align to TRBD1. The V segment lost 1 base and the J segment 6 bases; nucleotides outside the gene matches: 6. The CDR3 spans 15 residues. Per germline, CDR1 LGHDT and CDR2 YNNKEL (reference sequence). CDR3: CASSQGFDRGAEAFF. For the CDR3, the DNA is TGTGCCAGCAGCCAAGGGTTCGACAGGGGGGCTGAAGCTTTCTTT.